These 21 T cell receptor beta chains share one sample of origin, sequenced in a study of shared clonotypes between healthy human individuals. Using immunoSEQ multiplex PCR, the repertoire was profiled, and TCRdb retains in-frame clones only, with some absent. The sample lists approximately 1,500,000 clones; more than 95% were seen once. Sequenced sample: naive CD4+ T cells sorted from blood. Subset specified: CD45RA+ positively selected. The receptors were gathered from a man aged 25-40 years in good health.

Points on this clone: Other nucleotide sequences in the sample specify the same CDR3. The rearrangement uses TRBV7-9 and TRBJ2-1; D ambiguous. V was clipped by 1 base and J by 3 bases, with 1 base between them. CDR3 length: 12 amino acids. Germline V gene lookup returns CDR1 SEHNR and CDR2 FQNEAQ (reference sequence). As DNA, the CDR3 is TGTGCCAGCAGCTTAGACTACAATGAGCAGTTCTTC. The encoded protein is CASSLDYNEQFF.

The chain links TRBV9 to TRBJ1-2; 9 nucleotides align to TRBD1. Trimming removed 2 bases from V and 6 bases from J; junction bases left unmatched: 5. CDR3 length equals 14 residues. Germline CDR1 SGDLS, CDR2 YYNGEE. DNA for the CDR3: TGTGCCAGCAGCGTGACCACAGGGGGCGATGGCTACACCTTC. Protein sequence: CASSVTTGGDGYTF.

V gene TRBV2 combines with J gene TRBJ1-2; weak D call: TRBD1 (5 bases). There are 13 residues in the CDR3. V dropped 4 bases and J dropped 7 bases, with 13 bases sitting between them. Germline assignment: CDR1 SNHLY and CDR2 FYNNEI. The CDR3 is CASSGDRIFGYTF. CDR3 DNA: TGTGCCAGCAGTGGGGACCGGATCTTTGGCTACACCTTC.

This chain uses TRBV27 with TRBJ2-1, with TRBD1 matching 12 bases. This CDR3 comprises 18 residues. With V trimmed by 1 base and J by 7 bases, 11 bases remained unmatched. CDR1 is MNHEY and CDR2 is SMNVEV in the germline V gene (reference sequence). CDR3 residues: CASSLLGQGAFGMNEQFF. CDR3 bases: TGTGCCAGCAGTTTATTGGGACAGGGGGCCTTCGGTATGAATGAGCAGTTCTTC.

The CDR3 spells CASSLLARPFYNEQFF. The CDR3 nucleotides are TGTGCCAGCAGTTTATTGGCCAGACCCTTCTACAATGAGCAGTTCTTC. The chain uses TRBV28 and TRBJ2-1; D call uncertain. Per germline, CDR1 MDHEN and CDR2 SYDVKM. The CDR3 totals 16 residues. The ends were cut back, 1 base at V and 3 bases at J, with 13 bases in the middle.

As regards this clone: The same CDR3 is also encoded by other DNA sequences in this sample. This chain uses TRBV7-9 with TRBJ2-5, with a tentative D call TRBD2 (6 bases). This CDR3 is built from 14 residues. The V gene lost 3 bases and the J gene lost 0 bases, with 8 bases spanning the gap. CDR1 and CDR2 (germline): SEHNR, FQNEAQ (reference sequence). CDR3 in DNA: TGTGCCAGCAGCTTGGGGAGGTACCAAGAGACCCAGTACTTC. Amino acids: CASSLGRYQETQYF. Full variable domain (outside the CDR3, taken from reference TRBV7-9 and TRBJ2-5): DTGVSQNPRHKITKRGQNVTFRCDPISEHNRLYWYRQTLGQGPEFLTYFQNEAQLEKSRLLSDRFSAERPKGSFSTLEIQRTEQGDSAMYLCASSLGRYQETQYFGPGTRLLVL.

This rearrangement joins TRBV5-1 to TRBJ2-7, with a possible D match to TRBD1 (6 bases). This CDR3 region has 15 residues. Trimming cost V 5 bases and J 0 bases, with 15 bases left between them. Germline V gene sequence: CDR1 SGHRS, CDR2 YFSETQ. CDR3 DNA sequence: TGCGCCAGCAGTAGCGTAGGGGGTACCTCCTACGAGCAGTACTTC. Translation gives CASSSVGGTSYEQYF.

The rearrangement joins TRBV18 to TRBJ2-7; D is possibly TRBD1 (5 bases). The CDR3 runs 14 residues. V lost 2 bases and J 0 bases, leaving 8 bases between the germline ends. In germline, CDR1 is KGHSH, CDR2 LQKENI. CDR3 sequence (DNA): TGTGCCAGCTCACCAAAAGGGGACTCCTACGAGCAGTACTTC. Translating gives CASSPKGDSYEQYF.

V is TRBV7-8 and J is TRBJ1-1; D not certain. V was cut by 1 base and J by 7 bases, with 16 bases left in between. CDR1 is SGHVS, CDR2 FQNEAQ, per germline. The CDR3 has 15 amino acids. The CDR3 sequence is CASSLVGRAAGEAFF. The DNA for the CDR3 is TGTGCCAGCAGCTTAGTAGGACGGGCTGCGGGTGAAGCTTTCTTT.

This chain connects TRBV10-3 to TRBJ2-5; D is unresolved. The CDR3 runs 12 residues. Germline V lookup: CDR1 ENHRY, CDR2 SYGVKD. The V end lost 6 bases, the J end lost 3 bases, and 8 bases lay between the germline ends. The CDR3 sequence: CAIRHSEETQYF. The CDR3 nucleotides are TGTGCCATCAGGCATTCCGAAGAGACCCAGTACTTC.

The rearrangement links TRBV7-9 to TRBJ2-6; D might be TRBD2 (5 bases). V lost 9 bases to trimming and J lost 0 bases, with 18 bases between them. CDR1 is SEHNR, CDR2 FQNEAQ, per germline (reference sequence). The CDR3 is 17 amino acids. CDR3 residues: CAREESRKNSGANVLTF. CDR3 sequence (DNA): TGTGCCAGGGAGGAGAGTCGGAAGAACTCTGGGGCCAACGTCCTGACTTTC.

V and J are TRBV27 and TRBJ2-1; 10 bases are a match to TRBD1. With V trimmed by 6 bases and J by 4 bases, 9 bases remained unmatched. In germline, CDR1 is MNHEY, CDR2 SMNVEV (reference sequence). CDR3 length: 16 residues. This CDR3 is CASSQITGQGYNEQFF. The CDR3 DNA reads as TGTGCCAGCAGCCAAATAACGGGACAGGGGTACAATGAGCAGTTCTTC.

This clone was seen a single time. CDR3: CSVGGRQGPIGYTF. The DNA for the CDR3 is TGCAGCGTTGGTGGGCGTCAGGGTCCTATAGGCTACACCTTC. The chain links TRBV29-1 to TRBJ1-2; maybe TRBD1 (5 bases). This CDR3 contains 14 residues. Trimming removed 4 bases at V and 8 bases at J, with 20 bases between. Germline V gene sequence: CDR1 SQVTM, CDR2 ANQGSEA.

This CDR3 reads CASSLTPPETQYF. Written as DNA, the CDR3 is TGCGCCAGCAGCTTAACCCCCCCGGAAACCCAGTACTTC. The V gene is TRBV5-1, the J gene TRBJ2-5; D not certain. V lost 2 bases and J 8 bases, leaving 13 bases between the germline ends. The CDR3 runs 13 residues. Germline-derived CDR1 and CDR2 are SGHRS and YFSETQ.

This clone occurred a few times. The genes are TRBV13 and TRBJ1-5; D gene uncertain. V was pared by 0 bases and J by 9 bases, with 18 bases between. The V gene's germline CDR1 is PRHDT and CDR2 FYEKMQ (reference sequence). This CDR3 contains 16 residues. The CDR3 bases are TGTGCCAGCAGCTTAGGCCGGCTCCGACTGAGCGGGCCCCAGCATTTT. It specifies CASSLGRLRLSGPQHF.

This chain uses TRBV9 with TRBJ2-5; D assignment may be TRBD1 or TRBD2 (5 bases each). The CDR3 consists of 15 residues. CDR1 is SGDLS and CDR2 is YYNGEE in the germline V gene. With 6 bases removed from V and 2 bases from J, the gap between germline ends came to 17 bases. CDR3 loop: CASTLGTAIQETQYF. CDR3 nucleotide sequence: TGTGCCAGCACCTTGGGGACGGCGATTCAAGAGACCCAGTACTTC.

V is TRBV5-1 and J is TRBJ2-1, with 7 bases aligning to TRBD1. This CDR3 spans 15 amino acids. From germline, CDR1 is SGHRS and CDR2 YFSETQ. Germline trimming cut 4 bases from V and 3 bases from J; bases unmatched to any gene: 7. DNA for the CDR3: TGCGCCAGCAGCATCGACAGGGCGAGCTACAATGAGCAGTTCTTC. Amino acids: CASSIDRASYNEQFF.

The chain carries TRBV7-9 and TRBJ1-4, with D maybe TRBD1 (6 bases). Germline CDR1 reads SEHNR; CDR2 reads FQNEAQ (reference sequence). Trimming took off 0 bases at V and 8 bases at J, with 13 bases between the two ends. This CDR3 comprises 15 residues. The chain's CDR3 is CASSLAAGVNEKLFF. CDR3 DNA: TGTGCCAGCAGCTTAGCGGCAGGGGTGAACGAAAAACTGTTTTTT.

The chain joins TRBV5-1 to TRBJ2-3; D is uncertain. The CDR3 totals 12 residues. Trimming cost V 4 bases and J 2 bases, with 5 bases left between them. From germline, CDR1 is SGHRS and CDR2 YFSETQ. Here the CDR3 reads CASSPYTDTQYF. In DNA form, the CDR3 reads TGCGCCAGCAGCCCTTACACAGATACGCAGTATTTT.

The chain carries TRBV5-1 and TRBJ1-1; 12 bases line up with TRBD1. This CDR3 contains 15 residues. The germline gives CDR1 SGHRS, CDR2 YFSETQ. Trimming took 4 bases from V and 7 from J; bases not matched to a gene: 8. This CDR3 is CASSRPGQGADEAFF. CDR3 in DNA: TGCGCCAGCAGCAGACCGGGACAGGGGGCAGATGAAGCTTTCTTT. The full variable domain, completed using reference TRBV5-1 and TRBJ1-1, is KAGVTQTPRYLIKTRGQQVTLSCSPISGHRSVSWYQQTPGQGLQFLFEYFSETQRNKGNFPGRFSGRQFSNSRSEMNVSTLELGDSALYLCASSRPGQGADEAFFGQGTRLTVV.

This clone is a singleton in its sample. The chain combines TRBV18 with TRBJ1-5, with 8 bases identical to TRBD1. The CDR3 is 17 residues long. Per germline, CDR1 KGHSH and CDR2 LQKENI. Losses at the gene ends were 1 base for V and 6 bases for J; bases not matched to a gene: 11. This chain's CDR3 is CASSPLPGRGLGQPQHF. The DNA of the CDR3 is TGTGCCAGCTCACCACTCCCGGGCAGGGGGCTAGGTCAGCCCCAGCATTTT.